This section outlines one T cell receptor (beta chain) sequence together with its context. A read error may produce the germline difference seen at one junction end. This sample's RNA came from whole unsorted tissue. Distant lung tissue was collected more than 3 cm away from the tumor edge. This entry belongs to a study of tumor and adjacent non-tumor tissue in lung cancer. Across the whole study: Patients comprised about a dozen adenocarcinoma, a couple of squamous cell carcinoma and 1 small cell lung cancer.

This CDR3 contains 15 residues. CDR1 MGHRA and CDR2 YSYEKL come from the germline V gene. Three rounds of nested PCR, following a modified ARM-PCR protocol, produced the TCRbeta library. TCRdb recomputed calls from the multiplex PCR reads with MiXCR, one row per CDR3 protein. This table holds about 80,000 distinct CDR3 sequences, 80% to 90% found once. Sequences were obtained from distant non-tumor lung tissue. The receptor was isolated from a man aged 55 to 70 with non-small cell lung cancer. The V and J genes are TRBV4-1 and TRBJ1-4; 7 nucleotides agree with TRBD1. CDR3 in amino acids: CVSSQYRDSNEKLFF. Here the CDR3 DNA reads TGCGTCAGCAGCCAATACCGGGACAGTAATGAAAAACTGTTTTTC.